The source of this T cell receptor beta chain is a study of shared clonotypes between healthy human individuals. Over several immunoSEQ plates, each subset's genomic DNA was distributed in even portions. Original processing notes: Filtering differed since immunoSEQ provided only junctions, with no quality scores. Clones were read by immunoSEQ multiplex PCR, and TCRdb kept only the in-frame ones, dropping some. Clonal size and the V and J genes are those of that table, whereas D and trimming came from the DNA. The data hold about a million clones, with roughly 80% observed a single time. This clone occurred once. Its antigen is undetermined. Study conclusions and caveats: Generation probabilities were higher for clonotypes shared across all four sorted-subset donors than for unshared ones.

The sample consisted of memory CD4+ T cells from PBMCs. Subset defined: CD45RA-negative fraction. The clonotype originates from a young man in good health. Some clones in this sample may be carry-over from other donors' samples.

The DNA for the CDR3 is TGCAGCGTTGATAGGGTCGGCGAGCAGTACTTC. The encoded protein is CSVDRVGEQYF. The chain uses TRBV29-1 and TRBJ2-7; D is ambiguous. Looked up from germline, CDR1 is SQVTM and CDR2 is ANQGSEA. V was shortened by 3 bases and J by 6 bases, with 9 bases between the two germline ends. The length of the CDR3 is 11 residues.